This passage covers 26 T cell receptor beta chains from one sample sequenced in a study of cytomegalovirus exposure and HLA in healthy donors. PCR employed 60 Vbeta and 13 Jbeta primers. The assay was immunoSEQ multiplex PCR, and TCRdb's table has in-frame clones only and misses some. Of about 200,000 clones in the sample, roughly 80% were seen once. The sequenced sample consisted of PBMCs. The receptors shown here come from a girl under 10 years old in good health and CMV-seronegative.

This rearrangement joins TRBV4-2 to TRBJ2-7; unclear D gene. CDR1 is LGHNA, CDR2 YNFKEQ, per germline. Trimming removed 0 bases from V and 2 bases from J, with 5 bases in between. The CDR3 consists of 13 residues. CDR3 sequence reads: CASSQDRTYEQYF. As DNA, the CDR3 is TGTGCCAGCAGCCAAGATAGAACCTACGAGCAGTACTTC.

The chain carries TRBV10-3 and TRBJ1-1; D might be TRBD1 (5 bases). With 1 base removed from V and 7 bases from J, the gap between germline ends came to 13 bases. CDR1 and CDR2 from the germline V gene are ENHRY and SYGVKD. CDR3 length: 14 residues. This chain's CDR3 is CAISEYPGSGEAFF. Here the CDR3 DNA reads TGTGCCATCAGTGAGTATCCAGGGTCTGGTGAAGCTTTCTTT.

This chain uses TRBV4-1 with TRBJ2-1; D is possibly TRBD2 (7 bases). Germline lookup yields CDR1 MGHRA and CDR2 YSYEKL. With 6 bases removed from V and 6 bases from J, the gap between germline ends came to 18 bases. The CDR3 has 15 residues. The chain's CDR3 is CASRRTGLGGNEQFF. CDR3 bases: TGCGCCAGCAGGAGGACCGGACTAGGGGGCAATGAGCAGTTCTTC.

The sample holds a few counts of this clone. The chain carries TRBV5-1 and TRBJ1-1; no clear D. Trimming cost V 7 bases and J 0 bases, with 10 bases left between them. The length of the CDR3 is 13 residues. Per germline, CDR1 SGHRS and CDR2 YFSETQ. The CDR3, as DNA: TGCGCCAGCGCTGAGAGCATGAACACTGAAGCTTTCTTT. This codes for CASAESMNTEAFF.

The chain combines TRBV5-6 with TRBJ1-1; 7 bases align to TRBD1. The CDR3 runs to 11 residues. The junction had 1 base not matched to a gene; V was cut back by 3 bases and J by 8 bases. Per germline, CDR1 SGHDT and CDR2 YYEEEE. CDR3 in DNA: TGTGCCAGCAGCTGGGGACAGGAAGCTTTCTTT. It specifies CASSWGQEAFF.

The CDR3 spells CASSWGLASYEQYF. The CDR3 DNA is TGCGCCAGCAGCTGGGGACTAGCGAGCTACGAGCAGTACTTC. V gene TRBV5-1 combines with J gene TRBJ2-5; 10 nucleotides line up with TRBD2. Near its end, the DNA agrees better with TRBJ2-7, so the J call may be wrong. In germline, CDR1 is SGHRS, CDR2 YFSETQ. The CDR3 is 14 amino acids.

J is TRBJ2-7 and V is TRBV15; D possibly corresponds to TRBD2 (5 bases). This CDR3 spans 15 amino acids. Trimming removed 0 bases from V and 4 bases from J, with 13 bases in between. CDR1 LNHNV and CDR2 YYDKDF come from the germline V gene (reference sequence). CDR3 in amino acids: CATSRDRIEGYEQYF. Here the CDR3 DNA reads TGTGCCACCAGCAGAGACAGGATCGAGGGATACGAGCAGTACTTC.

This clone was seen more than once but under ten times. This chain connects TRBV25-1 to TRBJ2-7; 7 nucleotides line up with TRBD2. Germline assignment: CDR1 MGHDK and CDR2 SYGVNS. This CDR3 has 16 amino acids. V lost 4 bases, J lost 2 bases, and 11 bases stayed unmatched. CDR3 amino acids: CASSGIIAGNTYEQYF. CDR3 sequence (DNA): TGTGCCAGCAGTGGGATTATAGCGGGCAATACCTACGAGCAGTACTTC.

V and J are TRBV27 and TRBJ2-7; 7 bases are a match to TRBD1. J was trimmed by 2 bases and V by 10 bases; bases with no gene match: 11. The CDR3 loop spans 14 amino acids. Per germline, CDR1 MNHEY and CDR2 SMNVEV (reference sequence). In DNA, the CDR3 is TGTGCCACCAGGGGCACAGGGACAGCCTACGAGCAGTACTTC. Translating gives CATRGTGTAYEQYF.

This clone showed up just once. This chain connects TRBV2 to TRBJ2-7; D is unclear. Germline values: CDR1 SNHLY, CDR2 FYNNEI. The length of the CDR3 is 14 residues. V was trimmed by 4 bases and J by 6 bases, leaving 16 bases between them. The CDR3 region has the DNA TGTGCCAGCAGTGTGCAGGCACCCTCGTCCGAGCAGTACTTC. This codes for CASSVQAPSSEQYF.

This chain's CDR3 is CASSEQNRRGEKLFF. The CDR3 coding sequence is TGTGCCAGCAGCGAACAGAACAGGAGGGGTGAAAAACTGTTTTTT. V gene TRBV2 combines with J gene TRBJ1-4; a possible D gene is TRBD1 (5 bases). With 6 bases removed from V and 7 bases from J, the gap between germline ends came to 18 bases. The CDR3 length is 15 residues. Germline V CDR1 and CDR2: SNHLY, FYNNEI. The complete variable domain, with remaining parts taken from reference TRBV2 and TRBJ1-4, reads EPEVTQTPSHQVTQMGQEVILRCVPISNHLYFYWYRQILGQKVEFLVSFYNNEISEKSEIFDDQFSVERPDGSNFTLKIRSTKLEDSAMYFCASSEQNRRGEKLFFGSGTQLSVL.

CDR3 loop: CASSLEGRWMRGYTF. CDR3 bases: TGTGCCAGCAGCTTAGAGGGGCGCTGGATGAGGGGCTACACCTTC. This chain uses TRBV7-2 with TRBJ1-2, with D perhaps matching TRBD1 (5 bases). V lost 1 base and J 8 bases, leaving 17 bases between the germline ends. Germline V gives CDR1 SGHTA, CDR2 FQGNSA. The CDR3 has 15 residues.

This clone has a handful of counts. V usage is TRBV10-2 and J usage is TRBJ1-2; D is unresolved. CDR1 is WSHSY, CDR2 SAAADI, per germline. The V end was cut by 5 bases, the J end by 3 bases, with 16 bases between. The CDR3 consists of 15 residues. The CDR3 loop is CASSSYTRGDYGYTF. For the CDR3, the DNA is TGCGCCAGCAGTAGCTATACCCGGGGTGACTATGGCTACACCTTC.

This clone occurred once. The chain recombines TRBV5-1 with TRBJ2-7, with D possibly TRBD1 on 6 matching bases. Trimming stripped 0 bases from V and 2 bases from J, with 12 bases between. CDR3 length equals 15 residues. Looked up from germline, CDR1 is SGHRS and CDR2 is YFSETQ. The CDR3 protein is CASSLDPGDTYEQYF. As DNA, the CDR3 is TGCGCCAGCAGCTTGGACCCAGGGGATACCTACGAGCAGTACTTC.

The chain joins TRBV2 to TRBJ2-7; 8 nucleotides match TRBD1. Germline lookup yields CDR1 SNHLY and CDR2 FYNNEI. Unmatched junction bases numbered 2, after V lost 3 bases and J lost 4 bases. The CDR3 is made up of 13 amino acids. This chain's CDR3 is CASSDRGRYEQYF. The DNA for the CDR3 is TGTGCCAGCAGTGACAGGGGGCGGTACGAGCAGTACTTC.

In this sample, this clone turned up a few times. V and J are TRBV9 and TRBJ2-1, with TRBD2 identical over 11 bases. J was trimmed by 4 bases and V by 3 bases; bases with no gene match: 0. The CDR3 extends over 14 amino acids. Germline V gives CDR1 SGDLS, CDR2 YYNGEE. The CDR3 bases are TGTGCCAGCAGCGGGACTAGCGGGTACAATGAGCAGTTCTTC. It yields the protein CASSGTSGYNEQFF.

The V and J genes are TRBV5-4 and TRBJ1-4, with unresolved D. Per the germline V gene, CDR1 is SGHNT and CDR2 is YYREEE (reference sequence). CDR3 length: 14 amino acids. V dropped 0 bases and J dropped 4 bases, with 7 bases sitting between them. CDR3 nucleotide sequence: TGTGCCAGCAGCTTGGATCGAGATAATGAAAAACTGTTTTTT. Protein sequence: CASSLDRDNEKLFF.

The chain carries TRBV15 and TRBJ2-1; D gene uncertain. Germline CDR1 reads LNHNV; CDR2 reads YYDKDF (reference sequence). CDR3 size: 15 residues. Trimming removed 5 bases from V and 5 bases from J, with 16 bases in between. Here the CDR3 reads CATSLVMADNNEQFF. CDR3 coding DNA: TGTGCCACCAGCCTAGTCATGGCGGATAACAATGAGCAGTTCTTC.

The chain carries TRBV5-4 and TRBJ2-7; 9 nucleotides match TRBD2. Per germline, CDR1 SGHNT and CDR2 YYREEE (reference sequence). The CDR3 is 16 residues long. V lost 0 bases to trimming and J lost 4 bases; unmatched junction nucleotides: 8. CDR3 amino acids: CASSLGGAGGSYEQYF. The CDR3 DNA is TGTGCCAGCAGCTTGGGGGGAGCGGGGGGTTCTTACGAGCAGTACTTC.

CDR3 in amino acids: CATKQSGTEAFF. CDR3 DNA sequence: TGTGCCACGAAACAAAGCGGAACTGAAGCTTTCTTT. The chain recombines TRBV15 with TRBJ1-1, with no clear D. CDR1 LNHNV and CDR2 YYDKDF come from the germline V gene (reference sequence). The CDR3 loop spans 12 amino acids. The V end was cut by 9 bases, the J end by 5 bases, with 13 bases between.

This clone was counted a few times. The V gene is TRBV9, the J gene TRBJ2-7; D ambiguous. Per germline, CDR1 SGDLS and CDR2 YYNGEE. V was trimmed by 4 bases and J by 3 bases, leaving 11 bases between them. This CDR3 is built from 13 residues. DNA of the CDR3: TGTGCCAGCAGCCCAAAGCCCATCTACGAGCAGTACTTC. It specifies CASSPKPIYEQYF.

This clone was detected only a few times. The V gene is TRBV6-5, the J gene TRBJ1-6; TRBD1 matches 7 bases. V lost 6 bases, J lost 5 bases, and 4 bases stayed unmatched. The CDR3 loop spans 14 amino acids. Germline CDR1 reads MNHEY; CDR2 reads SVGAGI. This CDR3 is CASRRQGNNSPLHF. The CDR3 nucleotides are TGTGCCAGCAGACGACAGGGCAATAATTCACCCCTCCACTTT.

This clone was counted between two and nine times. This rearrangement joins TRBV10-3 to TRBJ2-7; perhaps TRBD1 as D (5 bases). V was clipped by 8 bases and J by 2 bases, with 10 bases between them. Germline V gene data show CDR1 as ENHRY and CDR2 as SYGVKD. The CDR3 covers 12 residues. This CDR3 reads CAIGYRTYEQYF. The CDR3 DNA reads TGTGCCATCGGGTACAGGACCTACGAGCAGTACTTC.

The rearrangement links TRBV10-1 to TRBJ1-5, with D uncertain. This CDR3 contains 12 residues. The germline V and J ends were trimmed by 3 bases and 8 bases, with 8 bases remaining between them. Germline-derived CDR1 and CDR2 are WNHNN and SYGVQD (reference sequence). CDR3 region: CASSDYSKPQHF. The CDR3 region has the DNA TGCGCCAGCAGTGATTATAGTAAGCCCCAGCATTTT.

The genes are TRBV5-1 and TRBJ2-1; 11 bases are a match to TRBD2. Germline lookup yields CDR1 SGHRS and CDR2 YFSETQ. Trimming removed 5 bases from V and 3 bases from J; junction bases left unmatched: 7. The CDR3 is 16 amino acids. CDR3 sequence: CASSYGLAGYYNEQFF. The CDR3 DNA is TGCGCCAGCAGTTATGGACTAGCGGGTTACTACAATGAGCAGTTCTTC.

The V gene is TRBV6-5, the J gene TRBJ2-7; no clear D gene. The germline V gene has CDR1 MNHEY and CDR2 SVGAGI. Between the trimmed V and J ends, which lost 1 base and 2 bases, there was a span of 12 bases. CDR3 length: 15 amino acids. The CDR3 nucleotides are TGTGCCAGCAGTTACTTGGATCGAGGCCCCTACGAGCAGTACTTC. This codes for CASSYLDRGPYEQYF.